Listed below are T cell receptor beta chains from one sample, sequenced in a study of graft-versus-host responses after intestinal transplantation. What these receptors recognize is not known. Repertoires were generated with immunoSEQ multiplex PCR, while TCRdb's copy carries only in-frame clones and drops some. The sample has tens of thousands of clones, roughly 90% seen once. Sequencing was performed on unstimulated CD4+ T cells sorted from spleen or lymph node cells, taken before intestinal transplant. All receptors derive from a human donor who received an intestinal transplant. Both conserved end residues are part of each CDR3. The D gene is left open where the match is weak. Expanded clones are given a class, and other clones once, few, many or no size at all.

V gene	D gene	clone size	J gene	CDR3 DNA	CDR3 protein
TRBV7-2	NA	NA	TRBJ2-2	TGTGCCAGCAGCCAGAGACTGACAACGAACACCGGGGAGCTGTTTTTT	CASSQRLTTNTGELFF
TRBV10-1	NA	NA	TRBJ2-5	TGCGCCAGCAGTCCTTCAGGGGAGACCCAGTACTTC	CASSPSGETQYF
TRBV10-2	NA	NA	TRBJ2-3	TGCGCCAGCAGTGAGTCGGTATTATTAGATACGCAGTATTTT	CASSESVLLDTQYF
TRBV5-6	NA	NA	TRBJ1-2	TGTGCCAGCAGCTTATTTCTAACTGGAGCTAACTATGGCTACACCTTC	CASSLFLTGANYGYTF
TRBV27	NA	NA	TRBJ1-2	TGTGCCAGCGGACAGAACTATGGCTACACCTTC	CASGQNYGYTF
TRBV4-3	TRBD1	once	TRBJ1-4	TGCGCCAGCAGCCAAGATTTTAGGGGGCGCTTTGAAAAACTGTTTTTT	CASSQDFRGRFEKLFF
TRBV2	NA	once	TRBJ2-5	TGTGCCAGCAGTGAGATGGAGACCCAGTACTTC	CASSEMETQYF
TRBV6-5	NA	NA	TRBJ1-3	TGTGCCAGCAGCTCGGACAAAAACACCATATATTTT	CASSSDKNTIYF
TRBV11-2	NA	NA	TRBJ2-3	TGTGCCAGCAGCTTAGTGGGCCCCAGCACAGATACGCAGTATTTT	CASSLVGPSTDTQYF
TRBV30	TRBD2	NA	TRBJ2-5	TGTGCCTGGAGAGGCGGGAGGGGACAGACCCAGTACTTC	CAWRGGRGQTQYF
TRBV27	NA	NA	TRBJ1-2	TGTGCCAGCACACCAGGGATGGGCTATGGCTACACCTTC	CASTPGMGYGYTF
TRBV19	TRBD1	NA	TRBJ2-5	TGTGCCAGTAGCTTATTCGGGACAGTCTTGTACCAAGAGACCCAGTACTTC	CASSLFGTVLYQETQYF
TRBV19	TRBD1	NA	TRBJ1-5	TGTGCCAGTAGTGCGGACAGGCGGATTAATCAGCCCCAGCATTTT	CASSADRRINQPQHF
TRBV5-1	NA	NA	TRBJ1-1	TGCGCCAGCAGCTTGTCGGGGATGAACACTGAAGCTTTCTTT	CASSLSGMNTEAFF
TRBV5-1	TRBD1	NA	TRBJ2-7	TGCGCCAGCAGCAAAGACCCCGGGACAGGGGTTACCTACGAGCAGTACTTC	CASSKDPGTGVTYEQYF
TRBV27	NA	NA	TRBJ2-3	TGTGCCAGCAGGGCGGACAGACGCACAGATACGCAGTATTTT	CASRADRRTDTQYF
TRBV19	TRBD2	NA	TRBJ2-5	TGTGCCAGTCAGGCTTCGACTAGCGGTCGGTCGGGGGAGACCCAGTACTTC	CASQASTSGRSGETQYF
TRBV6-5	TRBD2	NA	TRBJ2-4	TGTGCCAGCAGCACAGGGACTAGCGGGAATAGAATTCAGTACTTC	CASSTGTSGNRIQYF
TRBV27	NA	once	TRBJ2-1	TGTGCCAGCAGTCAGCGGGTGGTGCCCTTATACAATGAGCAGTTCTTC	CASSQRVVPLYNEQFF
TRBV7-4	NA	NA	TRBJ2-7	TGTGCCAGCAGCTTACGTCAGACAGGTACCTACGAGCAGTACTTC	CASSLRQTGTYEQYF
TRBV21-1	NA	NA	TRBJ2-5	TGTGCCAGCAGCCCTTCTGGCGGAGAAAACCAAGAGACCCAGTACTTC	CASSPSGGENQETQYF
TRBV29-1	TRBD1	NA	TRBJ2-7	TGCAGCGTCCTAAGACAGGGCTCCTACGAGCAGTACTTC	CSVLRQGSYEQYF
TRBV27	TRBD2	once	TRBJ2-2	TGTGCCAGCAGTTTCCCAGGACTAGCGGGAGATGGCACCGGGGAGCTGTTTTTT	CASSFPGLAGDGTGELFF
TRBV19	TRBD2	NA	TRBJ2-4	TGTGCCAGTAGAGCTAGCGGGACCTATTACTACTTC	CASRASGTYYYF
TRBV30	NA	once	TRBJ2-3	TGTGCCTGGAGTTTGGCTCCTCGGACCACAGATACGCAGTATTTT	CAWSLAPRTTDTQYF
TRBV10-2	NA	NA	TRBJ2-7	TGCGCCAGCATGTCAGGAACCTTAAGCTACGAGCAGTACTTC	CASMSGTLSYEQYF
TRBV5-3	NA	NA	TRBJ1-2	TGTGCCAGAAGCATCCAGGGACCAAAGAAGCGATACTATGGCTACACCTTC	CARSIQGPKKRYYGYTF
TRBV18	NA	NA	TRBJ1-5	TGTGCCAGCTCACTGTGGGGGCAGCCTAATCAGCCCCAGCATTTT	CASSLWGQPNQPQHF
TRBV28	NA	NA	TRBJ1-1	TGTGCCAGCAGTTCCATATTGAAAGGGGCCTTCTTT	CASSSILKGAFF
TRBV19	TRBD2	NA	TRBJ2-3	TGTGCCAGCTCTAGCGGGAGGGGCCAAGGGGATACGCAGTATTTT	CASSSGRGQGDTQYF
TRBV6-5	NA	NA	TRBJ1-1	TGTGCCAGCAGTTATACGGAGAACACTGAAGCTTTCTTT	CASSYTENTEAFF
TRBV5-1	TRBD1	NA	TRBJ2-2	TGCGCCAGCAGAGCGACAGGGCTAAACACCGGGGAGCTGTTTTTT	CASRATGLNTGELFF
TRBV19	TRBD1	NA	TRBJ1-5	TGTGCCAGTAGTGCAAACAGGGGCTCGAGCAATCAGCCCCAGCATTTT	CASSANRGSSNQPQHF
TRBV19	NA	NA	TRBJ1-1	TGTGCCAGTAGTCCCACGGTTATGAACACTGAAGCTTTCTTT	CASSPTVMNTEAFF
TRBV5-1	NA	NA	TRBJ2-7	TGCGCCAGCAGCTTGGCCGGAGCGGAGGCCTCCTACGAGCAGTACTTC	CASSLAGAEASYEQYF
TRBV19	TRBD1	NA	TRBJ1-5	TGTGCCAGTACCCCGACAGGGGGAACCTTCAATCAGCCCCAGCATTTT	CASTPTGGTFNQPQHF
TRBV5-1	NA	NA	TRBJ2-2	TGCGCCAGCAAGAGGGAGACGAACACCGGGGAGCTGTTTTTT	CASKRETNTGELFF
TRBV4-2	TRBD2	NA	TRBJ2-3	TGTGCCAGCAGCCAAGCGGGGGGACTAGCGCCTTATACGCAGTATTTT	CASSQAGGLAPYTQYF
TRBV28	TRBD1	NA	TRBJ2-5	TGTGCCAGCAGCCCAGGGGGCTTAAGGGAGACCCAGTACTTC	CASSPGGLRETQYF
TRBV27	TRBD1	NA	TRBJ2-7	TGTGCCAGCAGATACCACGGCCCGGGGACAGACTACGAGCAGTACTTC	CASRYHGPGTDYEQYF
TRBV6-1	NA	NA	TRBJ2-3	TGTGCCAGCAGCGAATTAATTAGCACAGATACGCAGTATTTT	CASSELISTDTQYF
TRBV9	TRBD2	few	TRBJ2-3	TGTGCCAGCAGCACAACCCTAGCGGGGGGGGATACGCAGTATTTT	CASSTTLAGGDTQYF
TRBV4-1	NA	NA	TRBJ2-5	TGCGCCAGCAGCCAAGAAACATATCTCCGGGGACAAGAGACCCAGTACTTC	CASSQETYLRGQETQYF
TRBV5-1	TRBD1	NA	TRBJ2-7	TGCGCCAGCGGACAGGGCTACGAGCAGTACTTC	CASGQGYEQYF
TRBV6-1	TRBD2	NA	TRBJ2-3	TGTGCCAGCAGGACAGGACTAGCAGGAGATACGCAGTATTTT	CASRTGLAGDTQYF
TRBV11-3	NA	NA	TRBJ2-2	TGTGCCAGCAGCTTCGGAACCGGGGAGCTGTTTTTT	CASSFGTGELFF
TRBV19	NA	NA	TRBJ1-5	TGTGCCAGCCGAACAATACAGCCAAGCAATCAGCCCCAGCATTTT	CASRTIQPSNQPQHF
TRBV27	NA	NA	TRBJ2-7	TGTGCCAGCAGTCCCACAGCCGACCCCCTGGTAAGAGCGAGCGAGCAGTACTTC	CASSPTADPLVRASEQYF
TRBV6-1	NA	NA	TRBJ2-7	TGTGCCAGCAGTGCCGGGTACGAGCAGTACTTC	CASSAGYEQYF
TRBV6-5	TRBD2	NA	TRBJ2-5	TGTGCCAGCAGTTACAATGGACTAGCCCAAGAGACCCAGTACTTC	CASSYNGLAQETQYF
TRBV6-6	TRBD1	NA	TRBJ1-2	TGTGCCAGCAGTTACGGCGGGACAGGGATATATGGCTACACCTTC	CASSYGGTGIYGYTF
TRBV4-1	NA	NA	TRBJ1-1	TGCGCCAGCAGCCAAGTGAAGGTGATCAACACTGAAGCTTTCTTT	CASSQVKVINTEAFF
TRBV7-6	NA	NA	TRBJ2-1	TGTGCCAGCAGCTTAGATCCTAGCACCCGCTCCTACAATGAGCAGTTCTTC	CASSLDPSTRSYNEQFF
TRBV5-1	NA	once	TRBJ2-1	TGCGCCAGCAACCTCCTAGGGGGGCTAGCGGCCTACAATGAGCAGTTCTTC	CASNLLGGLAAYNEQFF
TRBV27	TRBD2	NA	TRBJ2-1	TGTGCCAGCAGTTTACCCCGGACTAGCGGGAGGGTGGGGTCCTACAATGAGCAGTTCTTC	CASSLPRTSGRVGSYNEQFF
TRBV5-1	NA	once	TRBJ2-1	TGCGCCAGCAGCTTGGGAGGTGAGGGACTCCAACCGTACAATGAGCAGTTCTTC	CASSLGGEGLQPYNEQFF
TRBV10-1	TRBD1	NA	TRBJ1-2	TGCGCCAGCAGGCCAGACAGGGGGCGCAGGAGCGGCCAAAATGGCTACACCTTC	CASRPDRGRRSGQNGYTF
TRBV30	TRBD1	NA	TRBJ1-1	TGTGCCTGGAGTATTCGCGGGTCGGGACAGGAAGCTTTCTTT	CAWSIRGSGQEAFF